One and the same sample provided the 15 T cell receptor beta chains below, sequenced in a study of blood T cell repertoires in COVID-19. Assay used: immunoSEQ multiplex PCR; TCRdb lists only in-frame clones, some missing. The sample carries 110,000 to 150,000 clones, roughly 80% recorded once. The source material was PBMCs or T cells enriched from blood (not recorded which). The origin of the receptors is a woman between 40 and 55 years old who had recovered from COVID-19.

The chain links TRBV5-1 to TRBJ2-2; D is perhaps TRBD2 (5 bases). The CDR3 contains 17 residues. Germline V gene data show CDR1 as SGHRS and CDR2 as YFSETQ. Trimming took off 1 base at V and 6 bases at J, with 19 bases between the two ends. CDR3 loop: CASSLRGRVVGAGELFF. The CDR3, as DNA: TGCGCCAGCAGCTTGCGAGGAAGGGTGGTCGGGGCCGGGGAGCTGTTTTTT.

The sample holds one count of this clone. The chain has TRBV15 and TRBJ1-4, with D possibly matching TRBD1 (5 bases). The CDR3 length is 14 residues. V was clipped by 1 base and J by 7 bases, with 10 bases between them. Per germline, CDR1 LNHNV and CDR2 YYDKDF (reference sequence). This chain's CDR3 is CATSRGGGGEKLFF. CDR3 coding DNA: TGTGCCACCAGCAGAGGGGGGGGAGGTGAAAAACTGTTTTTT. The full variable domain, in which reference TRBV15 and TRBJ1-4 provide the parts outside the CDR3, is DAMVIQNPRYQVTQFGKPVTLSCSQTLNHNVMYWYQQKSSQAPKLLFHYYDKDFNNEADTPDNFQSRRPNTSFCFLDIRSPGLGDTAMYLCATSRGGGGEKLFFGSGTQLSVL.

The chain recombines TRBV4-1 with TRBJ2-1; TRBD2 matches at 7 bases. The CDR3 is 16 amino acids. Germline CDR1 and CDR2: MGHRA and YSYEKL. The J segment lost 2 bases and the V segment lost 7 bases, leaving 11 bases of the junction unmatched. DNA of the CDR3: TGCGCCAGCATCTCCGACGCGGGAGTGACCTACAATGAGCAGTTCTTC. This gives the protein CASISDAGVTYNEQFF.

This chain links TRBV27 with TRBJ2-7, with D unresolved. The germline V and J ends were trimmed by 0 bases and 2 bases, with 5 bases remaining between them. From germline, CDR1 is MNHEY and CDR2 SMNVEV (reference sequence). CDR3 length: 13 residues. The DNA of the CDR3 is TGTGCCAGCAGTTTATCCAGCGCCTACGAGCAGTACTTC. Its protein is CASSLSSAYEQYF.

The rearrangement uses TRBV3-1 (or the pseudogene TRBV3-2) and TRBJ1-1; D gene uncertain. Per the germline V gene, CDR1 is LGHDT and CDR2 is YNNKEL (reference sequence). The CDR3 loop spans 13 amino acids. Trimming shortened V by 4 bases and J by 4 bases, and 10 bases separated the two germline ends. The CDR3 region has the DNA TGTGCCAGCAGCCCAGGACGGGGCACTGAAGCTTTCTTT. It codes for CASSPGRGTEAFF.

The chain employs TRBV19 and TRBJ1-2, with D perhaps TRBD1 (5 bases). Trimming took 1 base from V and 4 from J, leaving 13 bases between them. Germline V gives CDR1 LNHDA, CDR2 SQIVND (reference sequence). The CDR3 covers 15 residues. CDR3 residues: CASSIALRTTYGYTF. Written as DNA, the CDR3 is TGTGCCAGTAGTATAGCCTTACGGACAACCTATGGCTACACCTTC.

The CDR3 DNA is TGTGCCAGCAGCCATACAGAGAACACTGAAGCTTTCTTT. Translating it yields CASSHTENTEAFF. V gene TRBV3-1 (or the pseudogene TRBV3-2) combines with J gene TRBJ1-1; no definite D call. CDR3 length equals 13 residues. V lost 3 bases, J lost 1 base, and 6 bases lay in between. CDR1 and CDR2 from the germline V gene are LGHDT and YNNKEL (reference sequence).

The V gene is TRBV11-2, the J gene TRBJ2-1; 15 bases agree with TRBD2. In germline, CDR1 is SGHAT, CDR2 FQNNGV. The V and J ends lost 4 bases and 7 bases, in that order; junction bases with no gene match: 5. This CDR3 has 16 residues. DNA for the CDR3: TGTGCCAGCAGCTCGAATGGACTAGCGGGAGGGAATGAGCAGTTCTTC. Protein sequence: CASSSNGLAGGNEQFF.

The V call is TRBV11-1, the J call TRBJ1-2, with 8 nucleotides matching TRBD1. With 5 bases clipped from V and 2 bases from J, the junction kept 10 bases outside the gene matches. Germline CDR1 SGHAT, CDR2 FQDESV (reference sequence). This CDR3 comprises 16 residues. CDR3 sequence (DNA): TGTGCCAGCAGCCCATTCGAAGGACAGGGCAACTATGGCTACACCTTC. Protein sequence: CASSPFEGQGNYGYTF.

V and J are TRBV6-5 and TRBJ1-2; a possible D gene is TRBD1 (5 bases). The CDR3 has 14 amino acids. Trimming pared 4 bases from V and 14 bases from J, leaving 23 bases between. Looked up from germline, CDR1 is MNHEY and CDR2 is SVGAGI. CDR3 loop: CASSFPGGLTLGTF. CDR3 coding DNA: TGTGCCAGCAGTTTCCCGGGGGGGTTAACCCTGGGGACCTTC.

This chain links TRBV12-3 or TRBV12-4 with TRBJ1-3; 8 bases are a match to TRBD1. V lost 6 bases and J lost 7; bases outside the gene matches: 5. The CDR3 loop spans 13 amino acids. This CDR3 is CASSRTGSNTIYF. CDR3 DNA sequence: TGTGCCAGCAGCAGGACAGGGTCTAACACCATATATTTT.

This clone has more than one count but fewer than ten. The rearrangement uses TRBV10-2 and TRBJ1-6; D might be TRBD1 (6 bases). The ends were cut back, 5 bases at V and 7 bases at J, with 12 bases in the middle. The CDR3 covers 14 residues. Germline CDR1 is WSHSY and CDR2 is SAAADI. The CDR3 nucleotides read TGCGCCAGCAGTTCCGGGACAACCAATTCACCCCTCCACTTT. Its protein is CASSSGTTNSPLHF.

The gene calls are TRBV11-2 and TRBJ2-3; D uncertain. CDR3 size: 13 residues. The V gene's germline CDR1 is SGHAT and CDR2 FQNNGV. V dropped 0 bases and J dropped 3 bases, with 4 bases sitting between them. The CDR3 is CASSLDPTDTQYF. For the CDR3, the DNA is TGTGCCAGCAGCTTAGATCCAACAGATACGCAGTATTTT.

The chain carries TRBV5-4 and TRBJ2-1; D is possibly TRBD1 (6 bases). Trimming removed 3 bases from V and 5 bases from J, with 12 bases in between. Germline V CDR1 and CDR2: SGHNT, YYREEE (reference sequence). This CDR3 is 14 amino acids long. CDR3 nucleotides: TGTGCCAGCAGCTCGGGACATCAGAACAATGAGCAGTTCTTC. It translates to CASSSGHQNNEQFF.

The rearrangement links TRBV3-1 (or the pseudogene TRBV3-2) to TRBJ2-2, with D uncertain. This CDR3 spans 14 amino acids. The V and J ends lost 4 bases and 2 bases respectively, with 8 bases between them. The germline V gene has CDR1 LGHDT and CDR2 YNNKEL (reference sequence). CDR3 DNA: TGTGCCAGCAGCCCCCGAGAAAACACCGGGGAGCTGTTTTTT. As protein: CASSPRENTGELFF.